A selection of T cell receptor beta chains follows, all from one sample in a study of a mutant IDH1 vaccine in newly diagnosed glioma. Assay: immunoSEQ multiplex PCR; the TCRdb copy retains only in-frame clones and omits some. Of around 58,000 clones in the sample, approximately 81% were seen once. Their cognate antigens are unknown. This sample comprised PBMCs, obtained from a glioma patient whose treatment included an IDH1 peptide vaccine. The receptor set was obtained from a man aged 25 to 40 with glioma. Each CDR3 is given with its conserved first and last residue. The D gene is left open where the match is weak. Rows give clone size only sometimes, using once, few, many, or a class for an expanded clone.

NA	NA	TRBJ1-6	TRBV6-5	CASSYYTDNSPLHF	TGTGCCAGCAGTTACTATACGGACAATTCACCCCTCCACTTT
NA	TRBD2	TRBJ2-5	TRBV30	CAWTRLAGGYHQTQYF	TGTGCCTGGACCCGATTGGCGGGGGGTTACCATCAGACCCAGTACTTC
NA	NA	TRBJ2-4	TRBV4-1	CASSQAAQGAKNIQYF	TGCGCCAGCAGCCAAGCGGCGCAGGGAGCCAAAAACATTCAGTACTTC
NA	NA	TRBJ2-4	TRBV10-3	CAISEPGVNIQYF	TGTGCCATCAGTGAGCCGGGAGTAAACATTCAGTACTTC
once	TRBD2	TRBJ2-2	TRBV30	CAWSYRQGTSANTGELFF	TGTGCCTGGAGTTACAGACAGGGGACTAGCGCGAACACCGGGGAGCTGTTTTTT
NA	NA	TRBJ2-1	TRBV5-1	CASSLVRASYNEQFF	TGCGCCAGCAGCCTGGTCAGGGCATCCTACAATGAGCAGTTCTTC
NA	TRBD1	TRBJ1-4	TRBV9	CASSSTTGGSEKLFF	TGTGCCAGCAGCTCAACGACAGGGGGGAGTGAAAAACTGTTTTTT
NA	NA	TRBJ2-3	TRBV10-1	CATSRDITDTQYF	TGCGCCACCAGTCGGGACATCACAGATACGCAGTATTTT
NA	TRBD2	TRBJ2-1	TRBV5-1	CASSSLGGDEQFF	TGCGCCAGCAGCTCCCTCGGGGGGGATGAGCAGTTCTTC
NA	NA	TRBJ2-5	TRBV27	CASGNGWKTQYF	TGTGCCAGCGGAAACGGGTGGAAGACCCAGTACTTC
medium-sized	TRBD2	TRBJ2-2	TRBV11-2	CASSLGTSGANTGELFF	TGTGCCAGCAGCTTAGGGACTAGCGGGGCGAACACCGGGGAGCTGTTTTTT
NA	NA	TRBJ1-2	TRBV29-1	CSVSSGEVYYGYTF	TGCAGCGTTTCATCAGGGGAAGTGTACTATGGCTACACCTTC
few	NA	TRBJ1-1	TRBV10-3	CAISESVVRVGAFF	TGTGCCATCAGTGAGTCGGTCGTCAGGGTGGGCGCTTTCTTT
few	TRBD1	TRBJ1-5	TRBV19	CASSAPGQGYQPQHF	TGTGCCAGTAGTGCTCCGGGACAGGGCTATCAGCCCCAGCATTTT
NA	NA	TRBJ1-3	TRBV11-3	CASSLGLATRAPGNTIYF	TGTGCCAGCAGCTTAGGACTAGCGACAAGGGCCCCTGGAAACACCATATATTTT
once	NA	TRBJ2-1	TRBV7-6	CASSLVDSGEQFF	TGTGCCAGCAGCTTAGTAGATTCTGGAGAGCAGTTCTTC
NA	TRBD2	TRBJ2-1	TRBV6-5	CASSLAGSYNEQFF	TGTGCCAGCAGCCTAGCGGGGTCCTACAATGAGCAGTTCTTC
NA	NA	TRBJ1-1	TRBV7-2	CASSKGDVGRFGEAFF	TGTGCCAGCAGCAAGGGGGACGTAGGGCGATTTGGGGAAGCTTTCTTT
NA	NA	TRBJ1-1	TRBV14	CASSRQGSARTEAFF	TGTGCCAGCAGCCGCCAGGGGTCGGCGAGGACTGAAGCTTTCTTT
few	NA	TRBJ1-1	TRBV25-1	CASSEYVGGKAFF	TGTGCCAGCAGTGAATATGTCGGGGGAAAAGCTTTCTTT
NA	NA	TRBJ2-1	TRBV19	CASAGYNEQFF	TGTGCCAGTGCCGGCTACAATGAGCAGTTCTTC
NA	NA	TRBJ2-7	TRBV4-1	CASSPGGGLQQYF	TGCGCCAGCAGCCCAGGCGGCGGACTCCAGCAGTACTTC
NA	TRBD2	TRBJ2-3	TRBV7-8	CASSFRTSGGVRDTQYF	TGTGCCAGCAGCTTTAGGACTAGCGGGGGGGTCCGTGATACGCAGTATTTT
once	NA	TRBJ2-1	TRBV12-5	CASGLVPAGNEQFF	TGTGCTAGTGGTTTGGTGCCTGCCGGAAATGAGCAGTTCTTC
NA	NA	TRBJ2-7	TRBV5-1	CASSLAAGLDEQYF	TGCGCCAGCAGCTTGGCCGCAGGGCTGGACGAGCAGTACTTC
NA	TRBD2	TRBJ2-3	TRBV5-8	CASSLGTGGSTDTQYF	TGTGCCAGCAGCTTGGGGACGGGGGGGAGCACAGATACGCAGTATTTT
once	NA	TRBJ2-1	TRBV7-6	CASSLEMSYNEQFF	TGTGCCAGCAGCTTAGAGATGTCCTACAATGAGCAGTTCTTC
NA	NA	TRBJ2-7	TRBV2	CASKRGWDEQYF	TGTGCCAGCAAAAGGGGGTGGGACGAGCAGTACTTC
NA	TRBD1	TRBJ2-7	TRBV4-2	CASSWGTVPYEQYF	TGTGCCAGCAGCTGGGGGACAGTCCCCTACGAGCAGTACTTC
few	NA	TRBJ1-4	TRBV2	CASRDRATNEKLFF	TGTGCCAGCAGGGACCGTGCAACTAATGAAAAACTGTTTTTT
NA	TRBD2	TRBJ2-3	TRBV7-9	CASSLTSRTDTQYF	TGTGCCAGCAGCCTGACTAGCCGCACAGATACGCAGTATTTT